Detailed here is one T cell receptor beta chain. Through template switching, a universal primer site was introduced, and the cDNA contained unique molecular identifiers. TCRdb reanalysed the 5' RACE reads using MiXCR and keeps one entry per CDR3 protein. This sample has about 530,000 distinct CDR3 sequences, with 13% to 15% found just once. CDR3 length: 13 amino acids. The germline V gene encodes CDR1 SQVTM and CDR2 ANQGSEA. The V and J ends lost 7 bases and 4 bases, in that order; junction bases with no gene match: 4. The sample originates from a study of identical twins. These data also featured in a second study, about yellow fever vaccine responses in identical twins.

The sample taken for sequencing was CD4+ T cells sorted from blood. The chain employs TRBV29-1 and TRBJ2-1; 10 bases align to TRBD2. The clonotype was recovered from a woman between 18 and 29 years old in good health. CDR3 in DNA: TGCAGCGGAGCTAGCGGGAGTTACAATGAGCAGTTCTTC. Translation: CSGASGSYNEQFF.